This TCR beta chain was identified during a study of T cell changes during pregnancy in multiple sclerosis. Measured with immunoSEQ multiplex PCR; TCRdb has only the in-frame clones, and not every one. Among roughly 29,000 clones listed, approximately 91% were seen once. The V gene lost 7 bases and the J gene lost 1 base, with 10 bases spanning the gap. Germline-derived CDR1 and CDR2 are MNHEY and SVGAGI. This CDR3 has 13 residues. The gene calls are TRBV6-5 and TRBJ2-5, with D possibly TRBD1 on 6 matching bases. Sequenced material: CD8+ T cells from peripheral blood mononuclear cells, taken after pregnancy. This receptor was taken from a female donor with multiple sclerosis, enrolled in a pregnancy study. The CDR3 is CASNGQPQETQYF. Here the CDR3 DNA reads TGTGCCAGCAACGGACAGCCCCAAGAGACCCAGTACTTC.